This T cell receptor beta chain was observed in a study of regulatory T cells in long-lasting Graves disease. Regarding this clonotype: This sequence may be a read error, since a much larger clone differs from it by one base.

The length of the CDR3 is 16 residues. The V and J ends lost 4 bases and 11 bases, in that order; junction bases with no gene match: 18. Germline lookup yields CDR1 SGHKS and CDR2 YYEKEE (reference sequence). Time point here: newly diagnosed GD, antithyroid drugs for less than 3 months. Following extraction of RNA from PBMCs, that RNA was used to make the TCR library. Both iRepertoire HTBI primers and Arm-PCR of CDR3 regions were used to build the TCR beta libraries. Each CDR3 protein is one row after TCRdb ran MiXCR on the multiplex PCR reads. The sample yields roughly 380,000 distinct CDR3 sequences, 15% seen once.

The chain has TRBV5-5 and TRBJ1-1, with 9 bases that match TRBD1. The material was peripheral blood mononuclear cells (PBMCs), obtained at new diagnosis, from a patient treated with antithyroid drugs. The TCR sequence derives from a female donor with Graves disease. The CDR3, as DNA: TGTGCCAGCAGCCGAGAGTCGGGGACAGGGTTCCCGGGGGCTTTCTTT. Encoded protein: CASSRESGTGFPGAFF.